The 29 T cell receptor beta chains in this list originate from one sample, sequenced in a study of cytomegalovirus exposure and HLA in healthy donors. Only in-frame clones appear in the TCRdb table, and some are missing; sequencing was by immunoSEQ multiplex PCR. This table holds tens of thousands of clones, roughly nine tenths found once. The sample was PBMCs. The receptor source for this set is a man between 18 and 35 years old in good health and CMV-seronegative.

This chain connects TRBV25-1 to TRBJ2-7, with D possibly matching TRBD1 (5 bases). The CDR3 loop spans 13 amino acids. Germline loops: CDR1 MGHDK, CDR2 SYGVNS. The germline V and J ends were trimmed by 4 bases and 5 bases, with 12 bases remaining between them. CDR3 in DNA: TGTGCCAGCAGTGCCCCAGGGTGGCACGAGCAGTACTTC. Amino acids: CASSAPGWHEQYF.

This chain links TRBV7-3 with TRBJ2-1; TRBD2 matches at 7 bases. The junction had 8 bases not matched to a gene; V was cut back by 4 bases and J by 8 bases. In germline, CDR1 is SGHTA, CDR2 FQGTGA. The CDR3 contains 14 residues. CDR3 region: CASSYQGGFDEQFF. CDR3 nucleotide sequence: TGTGCCAGCAGCTACCAGGGAGGGTTTGATGAGCAGTTCTTC.

The rearrangement links TRBV29-1 to TRBJ1-2; 7 nucleotides align to TRBD1. Germline CDR1 is SQVTM and CDR2 is ANQGSEA. Trimming took 6 bases from V and 7 from J; bases not matched to a gene: 17. This CDR3 region has 15 residues. Written as DNA, the CDR3 is TGCAGCGTAACGTTACAGGGGTCTAATCGTTTTGGCTACACCTTC. Translating it yields CSVTLQGSNRFGYTF.

The chain links TRBV28 to TRBJ2-6; D call uncertain. Trimming removed 0 bases from V and 4 bases from J, with 7 bases in between. The CDR3 contains 15 residues. The germline CDR1 and CDR2 sequences are MDHEN and SYDVKM. CDR3 amino acids: CASSLWASGANVLTF. The DNA for the CDR3 is TGTGCCAGCAGTTTATGGGCTTCCGGGGCCAACGTCCTGACTTTC.

This chain links TRBV9 with TRBJ2-2; maybe TRBD1 (5 bases). Between the trimmed V and J ends, which lost 0 bases and 6 bases, there was a span of 6 bases. The CDR3 runs 13 residues. Germline lookup yields CDR1 SGDLS and CDR2 YYNGEE. DNA of the CDR3: TGTGCCAGCAGCGTAGTAGGGGCCGGGGAGCTGTTTTTT. The encoded protein is CASSVVGAGELFF.

The chain combines TRBV11-2 with TRBJ2-7; D remains ambiguous. The CDR3 is 12 residues long. Trimming took 3 bases from V and 1 from J, leaving 4 bases between them. Germline V gives CDR1 SGHAT, CDR2 FQNNGV. This chain's CDR3 is CASSFSSYEQYF. CDR3 in DNA: TGTGCCAGCAGCTTCAGTTCCTACGAGCAGTACTTC.

The chain links TRBV13 to TRBJ2-2; 9 bases match TRBD2. The CDR3 consists of 18 residues. V lost 5 bases, J lost 6 bases, and 16 bases stayed unmatched. Germline V gives CDR1 PRHDT, CDR2 FYEKMQ (reference sequence). CDR3 sequence: CASSPGFSGGRGSGELFF. The CDR3 nucleotides are TGTGCCAGCAGCCCTGGTTTTAGCGGGGGCAGGGGGTCCGGGGAGCTGTTTTTT.

The chain is built from TRBV4-1 and TRBJ2-1; D unclear. Trimming removed 4 bases from V and 5 bases from J, with 18 bases in between. CDR1 is MGHRA, CDR2 YSYEKL, per germline. The CDR3 length is 16 residues. CDR3 in amino acids: CASSLLTTVRDNEQFF. Written as DNA, the CDR3 is TGCGCCAGCAGCCTCTTAACCACGGTCCGTGACAATGAGCAGTTCTTC.

The V gene is TRBV30, the J gene TRBJ2-3, with a weak D call TRBD2 (6 bases). CDR1 and CDR2 (germline): GTSNPN, SVGIG (reference sequence). The CDR3 consists of 10 residues. The V gene lost 5 bases and the J gene lost 7 bases, with 7 bases spanning the gap. In DNA, the CDR3 is TGTGCCTGGCGGGGGTATACGCAGTATTTT. It encodes CAWRGYTQYF.

J is TRBJ2-7 and V is TRBV11-1; weak D call: TRBD1 (6 bases). Germline V CDR1 and CDR2: SGHAT, FQDESV (reference sequence). There are 15 residues in the CDR3. V was shortened by 1 base and J by 5 bases, with 15 bases between the two germline ends. CDR3 nucleotides: TGTGCCAGCAGCTTAGTGATTACAGGGAATCACGAGCAGTACTTC. It codes for CASSLVITGNHEQYF.

The CDR3 reads CASSPTNRADEQYF. As DNA, the CDR3 is TGTGCCAGCAGCCCTACGAACAGGGCGGACGAGCAGTACTTC. The V call is TRBV11-1, the J call TRBJ2-7; maybe TRBD1 (6 bases). The CDR3 length is 14 residues. In germline, CDR1 is SGHAT, CDR2 FQDESV (reference sequence). Trimming pared 5 bases from V and 5 bases from J, leaving 16 bases between. The full variable domain, rest sourced from reference TRBV11-1 and TRBJ2-7, is EAEVAQSPRYKITEKSQAVAFWCDPISGHATLYWYRQILGQGPELLVQFQDESVVDDSQLPKDRFSAERLKGVDSTLKIQPAELGDSAMYLCASSPTNRADEQYFGPGTRLTVT.

The V and J genes are TRBV29-1 and TRBJ2-7, with 8 bases lining up with TRBD2. Per the germline V gene, CDR1 is SQVTM and CDR2 is ANQGSEA. The CDR3 has 12 residues. The J segment lost 5 bases and the V segment lost 4 bases, leaving 4 bases of the junction unmatched. The DNA of the CDR3 is TGCAGCGTTGGAAATAGCGGGAACGAGCAGTACTTC. It yields the protein CSVGNSGNEQYF.

The V gene is TRBV2, the J gene TRBJ1-4, with a weak D call TRBD1 (6 bases). The CDR3 is 14 amino acids. Germline V gene lookup returns CDR1 SNHLY and CDR2 FYNNEI. The V and J ends lost 8 bases and 8 bases respectively, with 18 bases between them. CDR3 in amino acids: CASQVERGKEKLFF. The CDR3 DNA is TGTGCCAGCCAAGTGGAAAGGGGGAAGGAAAAACTGTTTTTT.

The chain uses TRBV7-2 and TRBJ2-1, with D maybe TRBD2 (6 bases). The V gene's germline CDR1 is SGHTA and CDR2 FQGNSA. The V end lost 1 base, the J end lost 2 bases, and 9 bases lay between the germline ends. The CDR3 spans 15 residues. Here the CDR3 DNA reads TGTGCCAGCAGCTTAGATGGCGGGGCCTACAATGAGCAGTTCTTC. It translates to CASSLDGGAYNEQFF.

The rearrangement uses TRBV4-3 and TRBJ2-1; D is unclear. The V and J ends lost 0 bases and 3 bases respectively, with 15 bases between them. Germline V gives CDR1 LGHNA, CDR2 YSLEER. The CDR3 is 17 amino acids. The chain's CDR3 is CASSQDIPHKHYNEQFF. CDR3 nucleotide sequence: TGCGCCAGCAGCCAAGATATACCCCATAAACACTACAATGAGCAGTTCTTC.

The chain is built from TRBV29-1 and TRBJ2-4; D is uncertain. CDR1 and CDR2 from the germline V gene are SQVTM and ANQGSEA. With 4 bases removed from V and 0 bases from J, the gap between germline ends came to 10 bases. This CDR3 has 14 residues. Here the CDR3 DNA reads TGCAGCGTTGTAGACGGTCTAGCCAAAAACATTCAGTACTTC. Translation: CSVVDGLAKNIQYF.

This chain joins TRBV2 and TRBJ1-4; D remains unclear. The CDR3 is 13 residues long. Trimming stripped 6 bases from V and 4 bases from J, with 9 bases between. Germline assignment: CDR1 SNHLY and CDR2 FYNNEI. CDR3 sequence reads: CASSPLLNEKLFF. CDR3 bases: TGTGCCAGCAGCCCCCTTCTTAATGAAAAACTGTTTTTT.

The chain joins TRBV15 to TRBJ1-2, with D possibly being TRBD1 (6 bases). Looked up from germline, CDR1 is LNHNV and CDR2 is YYDKDF (reference sequence). The germline V and J ends were trimmed by 4 bases and 1 base, with 16 bases remaining between them. This CDR3 region has 16 residues. The CDR3 nucleotides are TGTGCCACCAGCAACCCCTCCGGACAGCATAACTATGGCTACACCTTC. Translated, it gives CATSNPSGQHNYGYTF.

This chain links TRBV7-2 with TRBJ2-7; tentative D call: TRBD1 (5 bases). The CDR3 loop spans 14 amino acids. In germline, CDR1 is SGHTA, CDR2 FQGNSA. Trimming removed 1 base from V and 3 bases from J, with 10 bases in between. Here the CDR3 reads CASSLGVGDYEQYF. As DNA, the CDR3 is TGTGCCAGCAGCTTAGGGGTAGGGGACTACGAGCAGTACTTC.

The V and J genes are TRBV4-2 and TRBJ1-2; the D is unclear. Germline V gene sequence: CDR1 LGHNA, CDR2 YNFKEQ. Deletions cut 0 bases from V and 4 bases from J, with 9 bases between. The CDR3 has 14 amino acids. CDR3: CASSQDLVVYGYTF. The CDR3 nucleotides are TGTGCCAGCAGCCAAGATCTCGTAGTCTATGGCTACACCTTC.

In nucleotides, the CDR3 is TGTGCCAGTAGTACTCAAGGGGACAGGGCCAATGGCTACACCTTC. Translating it yields CASSTQGDRANGYTF. This chain uses TRBV19 with TRBJ1-2, with 9 bases fitting TRBD1. The CDR3 is 15 amino acids. CDR1 and CDR2 from the germline V gene are LNHDA and SQIVND (reference sequence). The V and J ends lost 4 bases and 6 bases, in that order; junction bases with no gene match: 9.

The chain joins TRBV30 to TRBJ2-7, with 8 bases identical to TRBD1. CDR1 is GTSNPN, CDR2 SVGIG, per germline (reference sequence). This CDR3 has 12 residues. With V trimmed by 5 bases and J by 4 bases, 4 bases remained unmatched. CDR3 nucleotide sequence: TGTGCCTGGTCGACAGGGGAGTACGAGCAGTACTTC. This encodes CAWSTGEYEQYF.

The CDR3 region has the DNA TGCGCCAGCATACGGACTCGAGAAAACTACGAGCAGTACTTC. This sequence encodes CASIRTRENYEQYF. The genes are TRBV10-1 and TRBJ2-7, with D tentatively TRBD2 (5 bases). The V and J ends lost 7 bases and 3 bases respectively, with 16 bases between them. The CDR3 runs to 14 residues. CDR1 and CDR2 from the germline V gene are WNHNN and SYGVQD (reference sequence).

The chain carries TRBV28 and TRBJ2-7; a weak D match, TRBD1 (6 bases). The germline V and J ends were trimmed by 4 bases and 7 bases, with 11 bases remaining between them. CDR1 and CDR2 from the germline V gene are MDHEN and SYDVKM. CDR3 length equals 12 residues. As DNA, the CDR3 is TGTGCCAGCAGTTCATCAGGGGTAGAGCAGTACTTC. Protein sequence: CASSSSGVEQYF.

The chain carries TRBV11-1 and TRBJ2-2; 7 bases fit TRBD1. This CDR3 comprises 13 residues. Germline CDR1 is SGHAT and CDR2 is FQDESV (reference sequence). Unmatched junction bases numbered 2, after V lost 5 bases and J lost 5 bases. The CDR3: CASSPQGTGELFF. CDR3 nucleotide sequence: TGTGCCAGCAGCCCACAGGGGACCGGGGAGCTGTTTTTT. Full variable domain (rest looked up from reference TRBV11-1 and TRBJ2-2): EAEVAQSPRYKITEKSQAVAFWCDPISGHATLYWYRQILGQGPELLVQFQDESVVDDSQLPKDRFSAERLKGVDSTLKIQPAELGDSAMYLCASSPQGTGELFFGEGSRLTVL.

V gene TRBV10-3 combines with J gene TRBJ2-2; D is unclear. V was cut by 8 bases and J by 7 bases, with 17 bases left in between. Germline CDR1 is ENHRY and CDR2 is SYGVKD. CDR3 length: 14 amino acids. The CDR3 DNA is TGTGCCATCTCGCATAGCAACTCCAACGGGGAGCTGTTTTTT. Protein sequence: CAISHSNSNGELFF.

V and J are TRBV28 and TRBJ2-2, with TRBD1 matching 8 bases. Looked up from germline, CDR1 is MDHEN and CDR2 is SYDVKM. Losses at the gene ends were 6 bases for V and 6 bases for J; bases not matched to a gene: 3. The CDR3 has 13 amino acids. In DNA, the CDR3 is TGTGCCAGCAGGCAACAGGGGGCCGGGGAGCTGTTTTTT. As protein: CASRQQGAGELFF.

This chain joins TRBV29-1 and TRBJ2-7, with D possibly TRBD2 on 6 matching bases. Germline V gives CDR1 SQVTM, CDR2 ANQGSEA. V lost 4 bases, J lost 3 bases, and 7 bases lay in between. CDR3 size: 11 residues. The CDR3: CSVAGDYEQYF. DNA of the CDR3: TGCAGCGTTGCGGGGGACTACGAGCAGTACTTC.

The chain is built from TRBV28 and TRBJ2-7; 10 positions agree with TRBD2. The CDR3 contains 18 residues. The V gene's germline CDR1 is MDHEN and CDR2 SYDVKM. After removal of 4 bases from V and 3 bases from J, the junction contained 15 bases not matched to a gene. The CDR3 region has the DNA TGTGCCAGCAGTTCCTTCTCCTTACTAGCGGGACAAAGCTACGAGCAGTACTTC. It codes for CASSSFSLLAGQSYEQYF.